The 8 T cell receptor beta chains listed next were all sequenced from one sample in a study of read filtering for tumor transcriptome and immune sequencing. This library used 300 to 450 ng RNA and molecular barcoded adaptors spanning alpha/delta and beta/gamma chains. TCRdb reprocessed the reads with MiXCR, giving one entry per CDR3 protein. The sample holds some 41,000 distinct CDR3 sequences, roughly an eighth seen once. The sample taken for sequencing was a population of CD138-negative cells sorted from bone marrow. The receptor source for this set is a donor aged 40 or older with multiple myeloma.

Many counts were recorded for this clonotype. The chain links TRBV6-2 or TRBV6-3 to TRBJ1-5, with 7 bases fitting TRBD1. This CDR3 is built from 17 residues. In germline, CDR1 is MNHEY, CDR2 SVGEGT. The trim removed 3 bases at V and 4 bases at J, leaving 12 bases unmatched. Here the CDR3 reads CASSYFARQGRNQPQHF. The CDR3 DNA is TGTGCCAGCAGTTATTTTGCCCGACAGGGAAGGAATCAGCCCCAGCATTTT.

By proportion, this clonotype is medium-sized (0.01 to 0.1%). V is TRBV4-1 and J is TRBJ1-5; TRBD1 matches at 12 bases. The CDR3 extends over 16 amino acids. Trimming removed 1 base from V and 6 bases from J; junction bases left unmatched: 4. Per the germline V gene, CDR1 is MGHRA and CDR2 is YSYEKL. Here the CDR3 reads CASSQGDRGLGQPQHF. The DNA for the CDR3 is TGCGCCAGCAGCCAAGGGGACAGGGGGCTAGGTCAGCCCCAGCATTTT.

A word on this clonotype: A single base separates this from a much larger clone, so it may be a read error. This CDR3 reads CASSTFSGQETQYF. The CDR3 DNA follows: TGTGCCAGCAGCACATTTAGCGGCCAAGAGACCCAGTACTTC. The V and J genes are TRBV6-2 or TRBV6-3 and TRBJ2-5; tentative D call: TRBD2 (6 bases). CDR1 is MNHEY and CDR2 is SVGEGT in the germline V gene. V shed 6 bases and J shed 1 base, with 12 bases lying between them. There are 14 residues in the CDR3.

Worth noting for this clonotype: A much larger clone sits a single nucleotide away, making a read error possible. The genes are TRBV19 and TRBJ2-2, with 10 nucleotides matching TRBD1. Germline CDR1 is LNHDA and CDR2 is SQIVND (reference sequence). CDR3 length: 16 amino acids. The trim removed 4 bases at V and 0 bases at J, leaving 2 bases unmatched. CDR3 in amino acids: CASSRGQGANTGELFF. DNA for the CDR3: TGTGCCAGTAGTAGAGGACAGGGGGCGAACACCGGGGAGCTGTTTTTT.

This clonotype has ten or more counts. The J gene is TRBJ2-1, the V gene TRBV7-9; 9 bases match TRBD1. This CDR3 has 14 residues. Germline CDR1 SEHNR, CDR2 FQNEAQ (reference sequence). Germline trimming cut 8 bases from V and 7 bases from J; bases unmatched to any gene: 9. CDR3 protein: CASLHRDRENEQFF. CDR3 bases: TGTGCCAGCCTCCACCGGGACAGGGAGAATGAGCAGTTCTTC.

V gene TRBV12-3 or TRBV12-4 combines with J gene TRBJ1-3; D unclear. The CDR3 extends over 14 amino acids. Between the trimmed V and J ends, which lost 5 bases and 2 bases, there was a span of 10 bases. The CDR3 loop reads CASSIPWAGNTIYF. The CDR3 coding sequence is TGTGCCAGCAGTATACCCTGGGCTGGAAACACCATATATTTT.

A remark on this clonotype: A read error may be the cause here, since a much bigger clone is one base away. Lacking the conserved final phenylalanine or tryptophan, this CDR3 likely reflects a read error. This chain connects TRBV5-1 to TRBJ1-1, with D hard to call. There are 14 residues in the CDR3. CDR1 is SGHRS, CDR2 YFSETQ, per germline. V was trimmed by 4 bases and J by 3 bases, leaving 13 bases between them. CDR3 region: CASSREVEDTEAFL. The CDR3 DNA reads TGCGCCAGCAGCCGGGAGGTCGAGGACACTGAAGCTTTCCTT.

The chain couples TRBV5-5 to TRBJ2-2, with a possible D match to TRBD1 (5 bases). The CDR3 loop spans 15 amino acids. With 4 bases removed from V and 4 bases from J, the gap between germline ends came to 14 bases. Germline V CDR1 and CDR2: SGHKS, YYEKEE (reference sequence). The CDR3 region is CASSATVSSTGELFF. The DNA for the CDR3 is TGTGCCAGCAGCGCGACAGTGAGTAGCACCGGGGAGCTGTTTTTT.